What follows is one TCR beta chain and its context. This table comes from immunoSEQ multiplex PCR, and its TCRdb copy is limited to in-frame clones, with some not included. The profile shows about 74,000 clones, around four fifths of them singletons. This CDR3 comprises 13 residues. V lost 5 bases, J lost 4 bases, and 11 bases lay in between. Germline CDR1 and CDR2: SGHTA and FQGTGA. This record belongs to a study of blood T cell repertoires in COVID-19. The specimen sequenced was peripheral blood. The sequence was collected from a man between 65 and 85 years old with acute or convalescent COVID-19. The chain employs TRBV7-3 and TRBJ1-1; D ambiguous. CDR3 in DNA: TGTGCCAGCAGCCCCTCAAGTAGCACTGAAGCTTTCTTT. Translating gives CASSPSSSTEAFF. Together with reference TRBV7-3 and TRBJ1-1, the CDR3 gives the full variable domain: GAGVSQTPSNKVTEKGKYVELRCDPISGHTALYWYRQSLGQGPEFLIYFQGTGAADDSGLPNDRFFAVRPEGSVSTLKIQRTERGDSAVYLCASSPSSSTEAFFGQGTRLTVV.